Listed here is a single T cell receptor (beta chain). TCRdb reprocessed the reads with MiXCR, giving one entry per CDR3 protein. The table lists some 77,000 distinct CDR3 sequences, 3.7% of them singletons. This entry comes from a study of T cell repertoires in cytomegalovirus infection. Germline V lookup: CDR1 MDHEN, CDR2 SYDVKM. The trim removed 3 bases at V and 11 bases at J, leaving 19 bases unmatched. This CDR3 contains 17 residues. Sequencing was done on a sample of PBMCs. The receptor comes from a human donor in good health (CMV status not recorded). Some clones in this sample may be carry-over from other donors' samples. The V gene is TRBV28, the J gene TRBJ2-3, with 8 bases lining up with TRBD2. The DNA for the CDR3 is TGTGCCAGCAGTTTCGGGGGGGCGGGTCAAGGCACAGATTGGCAGTATTTT. It is translated as CASSFGGAGQGTDWQYF.